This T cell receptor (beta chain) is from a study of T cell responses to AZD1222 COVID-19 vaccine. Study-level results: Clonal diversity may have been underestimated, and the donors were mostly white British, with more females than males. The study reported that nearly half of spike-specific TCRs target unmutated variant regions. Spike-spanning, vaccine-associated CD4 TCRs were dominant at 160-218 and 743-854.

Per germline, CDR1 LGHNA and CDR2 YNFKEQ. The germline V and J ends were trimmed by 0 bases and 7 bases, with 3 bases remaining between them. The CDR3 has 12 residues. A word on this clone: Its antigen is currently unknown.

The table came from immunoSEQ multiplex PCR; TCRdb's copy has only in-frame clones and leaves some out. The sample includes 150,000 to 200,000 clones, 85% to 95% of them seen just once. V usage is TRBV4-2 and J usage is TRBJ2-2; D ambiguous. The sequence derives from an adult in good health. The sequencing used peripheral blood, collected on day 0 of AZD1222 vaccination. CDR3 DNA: TGTGCCAGCAGCCAAGACTACGGGGAGCTGTTTTTT. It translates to CASSQDYGELFF.